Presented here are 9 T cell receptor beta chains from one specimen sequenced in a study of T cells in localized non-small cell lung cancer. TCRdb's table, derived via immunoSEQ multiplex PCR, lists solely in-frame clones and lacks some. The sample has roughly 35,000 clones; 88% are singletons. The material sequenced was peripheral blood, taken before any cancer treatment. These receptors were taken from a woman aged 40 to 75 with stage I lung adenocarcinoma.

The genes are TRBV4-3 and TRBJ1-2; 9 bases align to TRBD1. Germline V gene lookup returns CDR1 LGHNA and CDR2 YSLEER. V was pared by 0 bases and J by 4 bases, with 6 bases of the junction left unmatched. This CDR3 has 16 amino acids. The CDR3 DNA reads TGCGCCAGCAGCCAAGAATCCGGGACAGGGTCCTATGGCTACACCTTC. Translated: CASSQESGTGSYGYTF.

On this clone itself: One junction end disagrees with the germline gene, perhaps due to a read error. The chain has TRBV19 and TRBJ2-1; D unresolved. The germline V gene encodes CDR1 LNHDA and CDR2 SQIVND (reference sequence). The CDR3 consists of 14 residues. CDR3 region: CASSLEDHYNEQFF. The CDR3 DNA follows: TGTGCCAGTAGTCTAGAGGACCATTACAATGAGCAGTTCTTC.

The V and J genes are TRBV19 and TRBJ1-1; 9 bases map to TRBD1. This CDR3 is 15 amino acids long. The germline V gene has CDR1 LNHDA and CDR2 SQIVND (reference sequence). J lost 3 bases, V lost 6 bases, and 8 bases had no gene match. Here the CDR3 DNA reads TGTGCCAGTAGCATATACAGGGGGCAAGACACTGAAGCTTTCTTT. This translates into CASSIYRGQDTEAFF.

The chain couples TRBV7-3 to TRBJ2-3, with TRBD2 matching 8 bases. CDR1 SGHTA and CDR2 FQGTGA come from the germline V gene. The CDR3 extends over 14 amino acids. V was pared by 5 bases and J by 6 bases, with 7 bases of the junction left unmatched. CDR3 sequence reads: CASSLDGGADTQYF. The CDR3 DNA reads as TGTGCCAGCAGCCTTGACGGGGGGGCCGATACGCAGTATTTT.

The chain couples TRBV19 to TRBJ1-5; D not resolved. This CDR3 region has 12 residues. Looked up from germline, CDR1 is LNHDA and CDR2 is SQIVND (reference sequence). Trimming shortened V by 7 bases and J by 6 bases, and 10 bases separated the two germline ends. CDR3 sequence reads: CASNDRVQPQHF. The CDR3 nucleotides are TGTGCCAGTAATGATCGGGTTCAGCCCCAGCATTTT.

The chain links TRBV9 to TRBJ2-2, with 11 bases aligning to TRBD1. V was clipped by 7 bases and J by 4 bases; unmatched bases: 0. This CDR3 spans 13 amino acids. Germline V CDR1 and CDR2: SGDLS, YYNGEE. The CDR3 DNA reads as TGTGCCAGCGGACAGGGGGCCACCGGGGAGCTGTTTTTT. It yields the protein CASGQGATGELFF.

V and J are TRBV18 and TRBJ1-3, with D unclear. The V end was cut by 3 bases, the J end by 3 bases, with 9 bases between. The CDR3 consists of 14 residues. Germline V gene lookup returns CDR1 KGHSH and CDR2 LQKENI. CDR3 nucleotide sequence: TGTGCCAGCTCACCTGGCGCAGGTGGAAACACCATATATTTT. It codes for CASSPGAGGNTIYF. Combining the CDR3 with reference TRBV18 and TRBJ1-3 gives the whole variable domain NAGVMQNPRHLVRRRGQEARLRCSPMKGHSHVYWYRQLPEEGLKFMVYLQKENIIDESGMPKERFSAEFPKEGPSILRIQQVVRGDSAAYFCASSPGAGGNTIYFGEGSWLTVV.

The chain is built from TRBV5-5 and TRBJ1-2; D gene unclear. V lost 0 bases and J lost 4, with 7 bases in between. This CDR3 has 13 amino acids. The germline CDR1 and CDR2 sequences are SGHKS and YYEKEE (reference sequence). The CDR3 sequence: CASSLGGIYGYTF. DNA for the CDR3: TGTGCCAGCAGCTTGGGGGGAATCTATGGCTACACCTTC. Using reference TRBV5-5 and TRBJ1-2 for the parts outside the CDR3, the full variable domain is DAGVTQSPTHLIKTRGQQVTLRCSPISGHKSVSWYQQVLGQGPQFIFQYYEKEERGRGNFPDRFSARQFPNYSSELNVNALLLGDSALYLCASSLGGIYGYTFGSGTRLTVV.

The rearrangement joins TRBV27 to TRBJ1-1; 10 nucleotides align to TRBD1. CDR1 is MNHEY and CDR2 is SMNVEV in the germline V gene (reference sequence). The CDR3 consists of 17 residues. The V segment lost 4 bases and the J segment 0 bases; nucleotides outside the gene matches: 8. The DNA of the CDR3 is TGTGCCAGCAGTTCCCATTGGACAGGGGGAATGAACACTGAAGCTTTCTTT. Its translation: CASSSHWTGGMNTEAFF.